This T cell receptor (beta chain) came from a study of human T cells and chemical hapten exposure (dated by TCRdb to about 2021). General notes on the study: For sensitization, 2% DPC in acetone was applied to a roughly 2 cm by roughly 2 cm area of upper inner arm skin. Patients additionally received weekly therapeutic DPC doses to the scalp throughout the roughly 25-week study period. Patch tests used Finn chambers with 0.01% DPC on the upper back, scored after 6 days by International Contact Dermatitis Research Group standards. The patient cohort, mostly female, included alopecia areata with under or over 50% scalp involvement, alopecia totalis and alopecia universalis. Libraries were pooled for sequencing, and variation in per-sample TCR yields was attributed mainly to small differences in library volumes within the pool. Peripheral blood TCR repertoire changes were tracked in vivo in alopecia patients during primary and secondary sensitization to the hapten diphenylcyclopropenone (DPC). Blood was sampled from patients pre-sensitization (week 0) and at 2, 6 and about 24 weeks after DPC sensitization. Blood for TCR sequencing was provided by twenty-nine alopecia patients at one to four time points (pre-sensitization, 2, 6 and 24 weeks).

The time point label here, explained by the study, means: patch test 3, about 24 weeks after DPC sensitization. This specimen's treatment or condition label, per the study, means: therapeutic diphenylcyclopropenone sensitization with weekly scalp DPC. At every patch-test visit, the blood draw took place before the patch test was put on. To be eligible, patients had to be aged 18 to 70, diagnosed with alopecia and judged suitable for DPC therapy, while pregnant patients were excluded. Unfractionated whole blood was collected in Tempus Blood RNA tubes, and total RNA was extracted from that blood. The paper as a whole reports these results and caveats: A positive correlation was found between the number of PT1 expanded TCRs and patch test score, with significance reached at thresholds 8, 16 and 32 but not 4. Compared with pre-sensitization or healthy control sets, expanded TCRs formed significantly more large CDR3 similarity clusters, which is consistent with antigen-driven responses. Alopecia, a presumed autoimmune disease, was present in all patients, so the immune response of the patients might differ from that of healthy individuals. Repeated subsampling changed both the strength of the expansion versus patch-test correlation and the threshold at which the correlation became significant. DPC sensitization did not change the number of TCRs with a frequency above 1 in 1000, and there was no evidence of changes in global repertoire structure.

The germline V end is reduced by 7 bases and the J end by 2 bases; junction bases left unmatched: 9. The CDR3 covers 15 residues, taking in both the cysteine and the phenylalanine. Only CDR3 DNA remains: 45 bases, in frame from the first base. CDR1 and CDR2, per the germline V gene, are SGDLS and YYNGEE. There are many counts of this clonotype. The target of this receptor is not known. Within one base of it there is no much larger clone, and no base qualities were kept. Library method: RACE. The listed sequencing device is NextSeq 500. During library preparation, unique molecular identifiers were attached to individual cDNA molecules so that TCRs could be counted in a quantitative, reproducible way. From each blood RNA sample, both TCR alpha and TCR beta chains were sequenced. The source study handled its data this way. Samples had a median of 95,638 TCRs, with a range from roughly 23,224 to 700,000. V, J and CDR3 annotation of the TCR reads was carried out using the Decombinator software suite. Every sample was subsampled to the same number of TCRs (28,000) for the PS versus PT1 abundance plots. Expanded TCRs were defined as absent before sensitization and observed at least eight times at the 2-week time point. TCRdb applied fastp at Q25 and MiXCR to the public reads, then kept only in-frame beta chains. Rows matching on CDR3 protein sequence are summarized as one entry with the most common DNA and genes. For this entry, the V and J calls and clone size follow TCRdb and not the study's own pipeline. Present in this sample are tens of thousands of distinct CDR3 sequences, roughly 10% of which were seen just once. Roughly 17% of the sample is held by the ten biggest clonotypes.

The sample in question was whole blood, obtained in connection with sensitization to the hapten diphenylcyclopropenone (DPC). The sequence joins TRBV9 to TRBJ2-7, and TRBD2 matches 10 of the central bases. The sequence derives from a woman aged 40 to 50 with alopecia areata. Some clones in this sample may be carry-over from other donors' samples. The nucleotide sequence reads as follows: TGTGCCAGCGCGCCCTCCGGGACTAGCGCCTACGAGCAGTACTTC. Its product reads: CASAPSGTSAYEQYF.